This TCR beta chain was sequenced during a study of post-analysis software for immune sequencing data. Overall study results and limits: Controls showed lower frequencies than patients for 5 or 6 TRBV segments, and TRBV5-6, TRBV5-1 and TRBV20-1 were among these.

This clonotype was observed a single time. Its matching antigen is unknown. This CDR3 is built from 13 residues. V gave up 4 bases and J gave up 5 bases, with 14 bases separating them. Germline loops: CDR1 SQVTM, CDR2 ANQGSEA. Sequencing libraries made from TCR beta cDNA carried unique molecular identifiers. Each CDR3 protein gets one entry after TCRdb re-called the PCR reads with MiXCR. The repertoire holds hundreds of thousands of distinct CDR3 sequences, with 59% as singletons. This rearrangement joins TRBV29-1 to TRBJ1-1; tentatively, D is TRBD1 (5 bases). Specimen: blood. The source of this sequence is a girl under 10 years old with multiple sclerosis. The CDR3 DNA follows: TGCAGCGTTGGGGGCAGGGACCGGACTGAAGCTTTCTTT. Its translation: CSVGGRDRTEAFF.